A selection of T cell receptor beta chains follows, all from one sample in a study of blood T cell repertoires in COVID-19. The repertoire was sequenced with immunoSEQ multiplex PCR; TCRdb's copy has only in-frame clones and lacks some. The table includes 150,000 or so clones, roughly 84% detected once. Sequenced material: peripheral blood. The receptors were sampled from a man aged 55 to 69 with COVID-19, enrolled during active disease. CDR3s include the opening cysteine and the closing phenylalanine or tryptophan. Fields, in order: D gene, clone size, J gene, V gene, CDR3 protein, CDR3 DNA. The D gene is left open where the match is weak. The size field is filled for only some rows; it gives once, few, many or a size class.

NA	NA	TRBJ1-1	TRBV7-9	CASSAPGGQGATEAFF	TGTGCCAGCAGCGCCCCCGGAGGGCAGGGCGCGACTGAAGCTTTCTTT
NA	NA	TRBJ1-4	TRBV19	CASHPRGSTNEKLFF	TGTGCCAGTCACCCGAGGGGGTCAACTAATGAAAAACTGTTTTTT
TRBD1	NA	TRBJ2-7	TRBV6-5	CASRVGQGAYEQYF	TGTGCCAGCAGGGTGGGACAGGGTGCCTACGAGCAGTACTTC
TRBD1	NA	TRBJ2-7	TRBV10-3	CAISPGTGLEQYF	TGTGCCATCAGCCCGGGGACAGGGCTCGAGCAGTACTTC
NA	NA	TRBJ2-2	TRBV19	CASSISGEGDTGELFF	TGTGCCAGTAGTATTTCCGGGGAAGGTGACACCGGGGAGCTGTTTTTT
NA	NA	TRBJ1-4	TRBV7-2	CASSLAGAGETLFF	TGTGCCAGCAGCTTAGCGGGGGCGGGGGAAACACTGTTTTTT
TRBD1	few	TRBJ1-1	TRBV28	CASSSTGGGDTEAFF	TGTGCCAGCAGCTCTACAGGGGGCGGGGACACTGAAGCTTTCTTT
NA	once	TRBJ2-2	TRBV19	CASTPGSPNTGELFF	TGTGCCAGTACACCGGGTTCACCGAACACCGGGGAGCTGTTTTTT
TRBD1	NA	TRBJ1-5	TRBV7-2	CASSWDSYNQPQHF	TGTGCCAGCAGCTGGGACAGCTACAATCAGCCCCAGCATTTT
NA	few	TRBJ2-3	TRBV3-1/TRBV3-2	CASSQGIKGSRTDTQYF	TGTGCCAGCAGCCAAGGGATTAAAGGGAGTAGAACAGATACGCAGTATTTT
NA	NA	TRBJ2-2	TRBV14	CASSAQRAGTGELFF	TGTGCCAGCAGCGCACAGCGGGCGGGCACCGGGGAGCTGTTTTTT
TRBD2	NA	TRBJ2-1	TRBV19	CASSTIAGTNEQFF	TGTGCCAGTAGTACCATAGCGGGGACCAATGAGCAGTTCTTC
TRBD1	NA	TRBJ1-2	TRBV9	CASSPRDSPNYGYTF	TGTGCCAGCAGCCCCAGGGACAGCCCTAACTATGGCTACACCTTC
NA	NA	TRBJ2-1	TRBV27	CASSPEAVGNEQFF	TGTGCCAGCAGCCCGGAGGCCGTGGGGAATGAGCAGTTCTTC
NA	NA	TRBJ1-3	TRBV6-5	CASRVPSGNTIYF	TGTGCCTCCCGGGTCCCATCTGGAAACACCATATATTTT
TRBD2	NA	TRBJ2-1	TRBV6-5	CASGLAGGYNEQFF	TGTGCCAGCGGGCTAGCGGGAGGGTACAATGAGCAGTTCTTC
NA	NA	TRBJ2-1	TRBV6-4	CASSDRGQPYNEQFF	TGTGCCAGCAGTGACCGTGGACAGCCGTACAATGAGCAGTTCTTC
TRBD1	NA	TRBJ2-7	TRBV6-2/TRBV6-3	CASSTGTVLTEQYF	TGTGCCAGCAGTACCGGGACAGTTCTCACCGAGCAGTACTTC
NA	NA	TRBJ1-1	TRBV5-1	CASSRQGNTEAFF	TGCGCCAGCAGCCGCCAGGGTAACACTGAAGCTTTCTTT
TRBD2	NA	TRBJ2-3	TRBV6-1	CASSEAAGGPDTQYF	TGTGCCAGCAGTGAAGCGGCGGGAGGGCCAGATACGCAGTATTTT
TRBD1	few	TRBJ1-6	TRBV10-2	CASSAQGAGNSPLHF	TGCGCCAGCAGCGCACAGGGGGCGGGTAATTCACCCCTCCACTTT
TRBD1	NA	TRBJ1-5	TRBV4-3	CASSLQGGQPQHF	TGCGCCAGCAGCCTGCAGGGGGGTCAGCCCCAGCATTTT
NA	NA	TRBJ1-1	TRBV11-3	CASSSGQRQNTEAFF	TGTGCCAGCAGCTCCGGACAGCGCCAGAACACTGAAGCTTTCTTT
NA	NA	TRBJ1-2	TRBV27	CASSLMMAGVYGYTF	TGTGCCAGCAGTTTAATGATGGCGGGGGTCTATGGCTACACCTTC
NA	once	TRBJ1-3	TRBV7-9	CASTFGLRGSGNTIYF	TGTGCCAGCACCTTCGGCCTAAGGGGATCTGGAAACACCATATATTTT
NA	NA	TRBJ1-4	TRBV3-1/TRBV3-2	CASSQEQGINEKLFF	TGTGCCAGCAGCCAAGAGCAGGGGATTAATGAAAAACTGTTTTTT